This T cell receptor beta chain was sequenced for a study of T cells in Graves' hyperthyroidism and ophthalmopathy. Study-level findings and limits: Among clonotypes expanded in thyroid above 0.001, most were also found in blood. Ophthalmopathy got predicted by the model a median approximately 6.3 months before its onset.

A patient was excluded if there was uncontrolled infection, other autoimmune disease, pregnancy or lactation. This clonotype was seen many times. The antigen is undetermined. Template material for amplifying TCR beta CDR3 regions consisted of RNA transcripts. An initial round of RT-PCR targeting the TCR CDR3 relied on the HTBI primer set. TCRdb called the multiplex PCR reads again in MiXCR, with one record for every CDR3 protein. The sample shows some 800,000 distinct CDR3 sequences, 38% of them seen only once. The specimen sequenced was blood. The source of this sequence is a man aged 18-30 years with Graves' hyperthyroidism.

The CDR3 sequence is CSVRDLSSYEQYF. The CDR3 DNA reads TGCAGCGTTCGGGACCTCAGCTCCTACGAGCAGTACTTC. This sequence joins TRBV29-1 and TRBJ2-7; either TRBD1 or TRBD2 may fit D (5 bases each). The V end was cut by 5 bases, the J end by 0 bases, with 11 bases between. The germline CDR1 and CDR2 sequences are SQVTM and ANQGSEA. There are 13 residues in the CDR3.